Below are 8 T cell receptor beta chains sequenced from a single sample in a study of OX40 agonist ivuxolimab in advanced cancers. Measured with immunoSEQ multiplex PCR; TCRdb has only the in-frame clones, and not every one. The data show 40,000 to 50,000 clones, with 82% seen just once and less than 2% held by the top ten. The sample here was CD4+ or CD8+ T cells sorted from blood, taken in a trial of the OX40 agonist ivuxolimab. These receptors all come from an adult with an advanced solid tumor such as melanoma, head and neck, liver or kidney cancer.

V usage is TRBV30 and J usage is TRBJ1-5, with 7 bases matching TRBD1. This CDR3 spans 12 amino acids. Trimming cost V 4 bases and J 6 bases; bases outside gene matches: 3. Germline V gene sequence: CDR1 GTSNPN, CDR2 SVGIG (reference sequence). The CDR3 here is CAWTTGLQPQHF. CDR3 in DNA: TGTGCCTGGACGACAGGGCTTCAGCCCCAGCATTTT.

The table lists this clone with a count of one. The chain links TRBV6-5 to TRBJ1-1, with D tentatively TRBD1 (5 bases). The CDR3 extends over 13 amino acids. CDR1 and CDR2 from the germline V gene are MNHEY and SVGAGI. The germline V and J ends were trimmed by 0 bases and 11 bases, with 13 bases remaining between them. CDR3 loop: CASSYSAGQEAFF. The CDR3 nucleotides read TGTGCCAGCAGTTACTCGGCAGGGCAGGAGGCTTTCTTT.

The V gene is TRBV10-3, the J gene TRBJ2-5, with 10 bases aligning to TRBD1. The CDR3 runs to 15 residues. The germline gives CDR1 ENHRY, CDR2 SYGVKD. Trimming removed 2 bases from V and 5 bases from J; junction bases left unmatched: 5. The CDR3 DNA is TGTGCCATCAGTGAGAGGGACAGGGGTGGGGAGACCCAGTACTTC. Translating gives CAISERDRGGETQYF.

V usage is TRBV7-6 and J usage is TRBJ2-3, with D unclear. The germline V and J ends were trimmed by 11 bases and 3 bases, with 21 bases remaining between them. The germline CDR1 and CDR2 sequences are SGHVS and FNYEAQ. The CDR3 is 15 residues long. The CDR3 sequence is CAPCIYVFVTDTQYF. The CDR3 DNA reads TGTGCCCCTTGTATTTATGTTTTTGTAACAGATACGCAGTATTTT.

The CDR3 sequence: CASSPWDTSNQPQHF. CDR3 in DNA: TGTGCCAGTAGTCCTTGGGACACATCCAATCAGCCCCAGCATTTT. The rearrangement uses TRBV19 and TRBJ1-5; perhaps TRBD1 as D (6 bases). With 5 bases removed from V and 3 bases from J, the gap between germline ends came to 14 bases. This CDR3 is built from 15 residues. Germline V lookup: CDR1 LNHDA, CDR2 SQIVND (reference sequence).

The chain carries TRBV2 and TRBJ1-1, with 10 positions matching TRBD1. V gave up 7 bases and J gave up 4 bases; unmatched junction bases: 9. This CDR3 contains 15 residues. From germline, CDR1 is SNHLY and CDR2 FYNNEI. The chain's CDR3 is CASTLSDRGGTEAFF. The CDR3 nucleotides are TGTGCCAGCACCCTATCGGACAGGGGGGGCACTGAAGCTTTCTTT.

About this clone itself: Other DNA sequences in the same sample also yield this CDR3. The rearrangement links TRBV7-2 to TRBJ2-7, with unresolved D. CDR1 is SGHTA, CDR2 FQGNSA, per germline. The CDR3 contains 11 residues. V was pared by 5 bases and J by 3 bases, with 5 bases between. CDR3: CASSVLYEQYF. In nucleotides, the CDR3 is TGTGCCAGCAGCGTTCTCTACGAGCAGTACTTC. The whole variable domain, remainder taken from reference TRBV7-2 and TRBJ2-7, is GAGVSQSPSNKVTEKGKDVELRCDPISGHTALYWYRQSLGQGLEFLIYFQGNSAPDKSGLPSDRFSAERTGGSVSTLTIQRTQQEDSAVYLCASSVLYEQYFGPGTRLTVT.

The genes are TRBV11-2 and TRBJ1-2; 7 nucleotides agree with TRBD1. Germline-derived CDR1 and CDR2 are SGHAT and FQNNGV. This CDR3 contains 16 residues. V lost 3 bases to trimming and J lost 6 bases; unmatched junction nucleotides: 13. In nucleotides, the CDR3 is TGTGCCAGCAGCTTCAATCGGAACAGGGGATGGAATGGCTACACCTTC. It codes for CASSFNRNRGWNGYTF. The complete variable domain, with remaining parts taken from reference TRBV11-2 and TRBJ1-2, reads EAGVAQSPRYKIIEKRQSVAFWCNPISGHATLYWYQQILGQGPKLLIQFQNNGVVDDSQLPKDRFSAERLKGVDSTLKIQPAKLEDSAVYLCASSFNRNRGWNGYTFGSGTRLTVV.